This entry features one T cell receptor beta chain sequence. This clonotype was counted many times. This clone's antigen is unknown. No quality values exist for individual bases; no much larger clone is one base distant. The data derive from a study of T cells in Graves' hyperthyroidism and ophthalmopathy (dated by TCRdb to between 2018 and 2021). In the study overall: Peripheral blood samples were taken at initial diagnosis, before any treatment was given. To identify TCR V-J signatures that set the groups apart, the researchers used a discovery cohort of about a hundred patients, made up of approximately 43 with Graves' ophthalmopathy and 57 with stable Graves' hyperthyroidism. An independent validation cohort of some 18 hyperthyroidism patients and more than 15 patients who later progressed to ophthalmopathy tested prospective prediction of ophthalmopathy. The roughly 94 discovery patients were randomly divided into training and test sets at a 7:3 ratio. The study also compared thyroid tissue and blood T-cell repertoires from about 6 Graves' hyperthyroidism patients. After sampling, hyperthyroidism patients received methimazole starting at 30 mg daily, and ophthalmopathy patients received high-dose intravenous methylprednisolone. According to the paper, TCR Vbeta CDR3 sequencing was carried out on around 140 peripheral blood samples, which came from under 50 ophthalmopathy, approximately 78 hyperthyroidism and approximately 17 progressor patients.

A patient counted as having stable Graves' hyperthyroidism if no progression to ophthalmopathy occurred over 18 months of follow-up. The hyperthyroidism patients were between 18 and 65 years old and newly diagnosed, with a disease duration of less than 2 months. Exclusion was applied to patients with uncontrolled infections, other autoimmune diseases, pregnancy or lactation. Diagnoses were established on the basis of clinical symptoms, serum thyroxine and TRAb, thyroid ultrasound, and orbital computed tomography. PBMCs were isolated from about 9 ml of fresh peripheral blood by Ficoll-Paque density gradient centrifugation. Total RNA was extracted using Trizol reagent, and RNA quality was assessed on an Agilent 2100 Bioanalyzer. Overall study results and their limits: In validation, progression to ophthalmopathy was predicted by the model with 70.59% sensitivity and just over 72% specificity, a median of about 6.4 months before onset. Sample size was not statistically predetermined, and investigators were not blinded to group allocation. Most expanded thyroid clonotypes (frequency above 0.001) were also detected in blood, suggesting blood repertoires may reflect thyroid immune responses. Ophthalmopathy was separated from stable hyperthyroidism by a 13 V-J signature model, with around 88% sensitivity and about 81% specificity obtained in cross-validation and 80%/75% obtained in testing.

The TCR beta CDR3 regions were amplified from the RNA transcripts. The first round of RT-PCR for the TCR CDR3 was performed with the HTBI primer set and the Qiagen OneStep RT-PCR kit. Libraries were constructed in a second round of multiplex PCR, after which size selection and purification were carried out. Sequencing of the libraries was done on an Illumina HiSeq2000 using paired-end 100 bp reads. Per the source publication's procedure: SOAPnuke was used to process the raw data, throwing out any read that contained adapters or uncalled bases, had a mean Phred below 15, or lacked an exact constant-primer or identifier match. High-quality paired reads were merged with COPE v1.2.5, and unique nucleotide sequences were defined as clonotypes. MiTCR v1.1 was used to align the clonotypes against IMGT TRBV, TRBD and TRBJ reference segments. The analysis included only V-J combinations with a frequency above 0.0001, which together covered 99% to 99.2% of the repertoires. The TCS score was defined as F50 (clonal expansion) divided by E x V (chaos), with BLOSUM62-based TCRdist calculated between CDR3 peptides within each V-J. Welch's t-statistics and random forest reduced 450 to 600 V-J features to roughly 13, which were used in a naive Bayes classifier (R e1071). The public reads were reprocessed in TCRdb via fastp at Q25 and MiXCR, keeping in-frame beta chains. One record per CDR3 amino acid sequence lists the most common genes and DNA. These V and J calls rely on TCRdb rather than the paper's analysis. The sample table holds around 520,000 distinct CDR3 sequences, of which 13% to 15% were seen once. The ten largest clonotypes hold approximately 15% of the sample.

CDR1 KGHDR and CDR2 SFDVKD were looked up in the germline V gene. The CDR3 sequence holds 14 residues, the cysteine and phenylalanine included. The sequence is cut down to CDR3 DNA, 42 bases in frame from base 1. Trimming takes 7 bases from V and 6 bases from J, and the germline ends sit 16 bases apart. The sequencing input was blood. The chain uses TRBV24-1 and TRBJ2-3, with the D gene not confidently named. This receptor was taken from a woman aged 35 to 49 with Graves' hyperthyroidism. The CDR3 reads CATRSGPPSDTQYF. The DNA sequence is given as TGTGCCACCAGGTCGGGTCCTCCGTCGGATACGCAGTATTTT.